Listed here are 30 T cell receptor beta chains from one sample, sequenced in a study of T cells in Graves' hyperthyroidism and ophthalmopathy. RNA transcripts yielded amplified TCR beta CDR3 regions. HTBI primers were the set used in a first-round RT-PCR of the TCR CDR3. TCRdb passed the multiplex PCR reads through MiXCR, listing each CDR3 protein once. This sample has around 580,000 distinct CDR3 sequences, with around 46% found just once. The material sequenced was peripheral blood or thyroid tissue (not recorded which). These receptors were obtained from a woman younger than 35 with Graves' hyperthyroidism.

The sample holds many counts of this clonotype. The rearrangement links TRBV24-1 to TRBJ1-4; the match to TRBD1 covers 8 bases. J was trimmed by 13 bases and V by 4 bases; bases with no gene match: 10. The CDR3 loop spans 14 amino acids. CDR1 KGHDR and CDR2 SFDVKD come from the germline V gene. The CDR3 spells CATSETGDLNGLFF. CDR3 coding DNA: TGTGCCACCAGTGAGACAGGGGACCTTAACGGACTGTTTTTT.

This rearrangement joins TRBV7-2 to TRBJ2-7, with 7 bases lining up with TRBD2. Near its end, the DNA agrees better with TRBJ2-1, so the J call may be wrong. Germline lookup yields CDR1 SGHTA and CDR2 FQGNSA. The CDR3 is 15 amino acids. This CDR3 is CASSLSLAADNEQFF. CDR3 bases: TGTGCCAGCAGCTTAAGTCTAGCGGCAGACAATGAGCAGTTCTTC.

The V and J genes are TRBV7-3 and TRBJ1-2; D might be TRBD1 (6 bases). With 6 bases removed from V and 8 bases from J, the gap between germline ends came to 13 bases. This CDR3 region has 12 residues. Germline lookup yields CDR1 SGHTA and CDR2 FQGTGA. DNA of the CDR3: TGTGCCAGCAGGGAGGGGGGACCGGGCTACACCTTC. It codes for CASREGGPGYTF.

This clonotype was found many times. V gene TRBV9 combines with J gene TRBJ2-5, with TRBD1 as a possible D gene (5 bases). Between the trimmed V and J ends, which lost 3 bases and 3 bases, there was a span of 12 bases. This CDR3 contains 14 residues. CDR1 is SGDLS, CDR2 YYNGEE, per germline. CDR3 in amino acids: CASSAQGREETQYF. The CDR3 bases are TGTGCCAGCAGCGCCCAGGGTAGGGAAGAGACCCAGTACTTC.

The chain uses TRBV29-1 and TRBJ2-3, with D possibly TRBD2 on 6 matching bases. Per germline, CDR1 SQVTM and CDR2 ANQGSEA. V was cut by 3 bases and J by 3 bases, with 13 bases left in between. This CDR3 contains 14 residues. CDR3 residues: CSVDRPGETDTQYF. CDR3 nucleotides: TGCAGCGTTGACAGACCGGGGGAGACAGATACGCAGTATTTT.

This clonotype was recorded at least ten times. CDR3 protein: CATSDSSAEYLIQPQHF. CDR3 nucleotides: TGTGCCACCAGTGATTCCTCGGCTGAGTATCTCATCCAGCCCCAGCATTTT. The rearrangement uses TRBV24-1 and TRBJ1-5; D unresolved. V lost 2 bases to trimming and J lost 7 bases, with 20 bases between them. Germline lookup yields CDR1 KGHDR and CDR2 SFDVKD. This CDR3 has 17 residues.

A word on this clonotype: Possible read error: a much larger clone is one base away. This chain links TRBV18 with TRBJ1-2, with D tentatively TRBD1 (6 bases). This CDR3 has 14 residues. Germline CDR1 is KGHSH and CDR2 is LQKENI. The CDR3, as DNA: TGTGCCAGCCCACCCGGGACACCGAACTATGGCTACACCTTC. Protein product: CASPPGTPNYGYTF.

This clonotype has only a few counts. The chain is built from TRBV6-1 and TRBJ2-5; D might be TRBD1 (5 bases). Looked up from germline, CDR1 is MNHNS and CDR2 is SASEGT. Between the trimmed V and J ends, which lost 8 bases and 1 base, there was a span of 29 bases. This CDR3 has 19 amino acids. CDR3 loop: CASLIRLGAQKNSQETQYF. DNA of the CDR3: TGTGCCAGCCTTATCCGCTTAGGGGCTCAAAAGAACAGCCAAGAGACCCAGTACTTC.

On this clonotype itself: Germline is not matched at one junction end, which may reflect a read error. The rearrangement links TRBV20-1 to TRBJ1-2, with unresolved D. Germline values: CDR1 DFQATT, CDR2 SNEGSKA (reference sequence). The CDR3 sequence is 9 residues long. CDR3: CSASGRNSF. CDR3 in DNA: TGCAGTGCTAGCGGGAGAAACTCCTTC.

The CDR3 sequence is CASSLGQGAWNTGELFF. The CDR3 DNA is TGTGCCAGCAGCTTAGGGCAGGGGGCTTGGAACACCGGGGAGCTGTTTTTT. This chain connects TRBV7-6 to TRBJ2-2; TRBD1 agrees at 8 bases. The CDR3 covers 17 residues. Germline CDR1 reads SGHVS; CDR2 reads FNYEAQ. V gave up 1 base and J gave up 1 base; unmatched junction bases: 5.

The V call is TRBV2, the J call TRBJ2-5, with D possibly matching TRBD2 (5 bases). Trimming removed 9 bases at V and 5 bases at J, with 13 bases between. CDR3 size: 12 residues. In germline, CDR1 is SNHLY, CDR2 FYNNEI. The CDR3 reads CASSQADETQYF. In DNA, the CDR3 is TGTGCCAGTTCACAAGCGGATGAGACCCAGTACTTC.

CDR3 nucleotides: TGTGCCATCAGTGGGAAACAGGGGGTTCATGAGCAGTTCTTC. Translating gives CAISGKQGVHEQFF. V and J are TRBV10-3 and TRBJ2-1; TRBD1 agrees at 8 bases. CDR3 size: 14 residues. CDR1 and CDR2 (germline): ENHRY, SYGVKD. The V gene end was trimmed by 4 bases and the J gene end by 8 bases; junction bases not matched to a gene: 7.

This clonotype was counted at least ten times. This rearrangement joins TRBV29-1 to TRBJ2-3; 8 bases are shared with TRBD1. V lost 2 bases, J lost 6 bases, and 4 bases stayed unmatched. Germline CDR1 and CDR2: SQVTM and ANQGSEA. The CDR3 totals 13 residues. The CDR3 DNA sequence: TGCAGCGTTGAAAGGACAGGGCCCGATACGCAGTATTTT. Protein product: CSVERTGPDTQYF.

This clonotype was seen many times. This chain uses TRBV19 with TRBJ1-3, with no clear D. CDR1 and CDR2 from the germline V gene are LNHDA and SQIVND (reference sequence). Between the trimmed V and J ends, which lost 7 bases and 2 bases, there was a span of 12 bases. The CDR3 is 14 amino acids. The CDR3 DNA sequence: TGTGCCAGTAAGGGAACAACAACTGGAAACACCATATATTTT. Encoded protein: CASKGTTTGNTIYF.

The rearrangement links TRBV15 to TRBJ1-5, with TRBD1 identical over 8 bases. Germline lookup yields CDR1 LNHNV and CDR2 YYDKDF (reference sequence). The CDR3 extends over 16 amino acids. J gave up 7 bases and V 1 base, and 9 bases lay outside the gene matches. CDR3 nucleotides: TGTGCCACCAGCAGAGCCGGAGACAGGGGCCTACAGCCCCAGCATTTT. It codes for CATSRAGDRGLQPQHF.

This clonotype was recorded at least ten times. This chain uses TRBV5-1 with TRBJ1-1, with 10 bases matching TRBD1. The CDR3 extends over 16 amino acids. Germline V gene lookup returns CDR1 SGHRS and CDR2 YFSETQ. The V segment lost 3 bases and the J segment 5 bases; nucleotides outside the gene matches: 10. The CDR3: CASSWIGTGAGTEAFF. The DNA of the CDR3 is TGCGCCAGCAGCTGGATTGGGACAGGGGCGGGTACTGAAGCTTTCTTT.

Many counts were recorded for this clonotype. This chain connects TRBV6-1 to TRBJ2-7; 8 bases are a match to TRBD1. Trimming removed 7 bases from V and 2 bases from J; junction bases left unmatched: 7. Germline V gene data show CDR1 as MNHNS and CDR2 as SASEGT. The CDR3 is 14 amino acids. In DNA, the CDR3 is TGTGCCAGCAAGGCGACAGGGGCTACCTACGAGCAGTACTTC. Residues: CASKATGATYEQYF.

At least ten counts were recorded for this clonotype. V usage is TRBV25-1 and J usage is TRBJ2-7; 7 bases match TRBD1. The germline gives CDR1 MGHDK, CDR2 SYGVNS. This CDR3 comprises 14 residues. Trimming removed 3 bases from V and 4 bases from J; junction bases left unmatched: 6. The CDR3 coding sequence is TGTGCCAGCAGTGACCTCGACAGGGCATACGAGCAGTACTTC. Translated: CASSDLDRAYEQYF.

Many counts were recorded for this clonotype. The CDR3 protein is CASSVGGTSGYEQYF. The DNA of the CDR3 is TGTGCCAGCAGCGTGGGCGGGACTAGTGGCTACGAGCAGTACTTC. This rearrangement joins TRBV9 to TRBJ2-7; TRBD2 agrees at 8 bases. The germline CDR1 and CDR2 sequences are SGDLS and YYNGEE. The CDR3 runs 15 residues. Unmatched junction bases numbered 7, after V lost 2 bases and J lost 3 bases.

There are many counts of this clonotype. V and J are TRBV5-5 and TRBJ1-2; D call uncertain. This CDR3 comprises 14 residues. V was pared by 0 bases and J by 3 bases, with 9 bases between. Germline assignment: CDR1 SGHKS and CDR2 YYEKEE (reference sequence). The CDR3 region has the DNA TGTGCCAGCAGCTTGGAGGAGGGCGACTATGGCTACACCTTC. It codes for CASSLEEGDYGYTF.

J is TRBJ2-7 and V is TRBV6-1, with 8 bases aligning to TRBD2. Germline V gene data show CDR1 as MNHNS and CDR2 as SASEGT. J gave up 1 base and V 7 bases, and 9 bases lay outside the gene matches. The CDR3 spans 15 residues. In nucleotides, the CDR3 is TGTGCCAGCAACGGAGCGGGAGCCAGATCCTACGAGCAGTACTTC. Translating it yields CASNGAGARSYEQYF.

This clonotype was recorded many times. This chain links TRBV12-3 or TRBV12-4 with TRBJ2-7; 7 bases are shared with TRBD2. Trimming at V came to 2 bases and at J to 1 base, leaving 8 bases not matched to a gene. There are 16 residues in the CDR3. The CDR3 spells CASSLHGGRRSYEQYF. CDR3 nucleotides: TGTGCCAGCAGTTTACATGGCGGGAGAAGGTCCTACGAGCAGTACTTC.

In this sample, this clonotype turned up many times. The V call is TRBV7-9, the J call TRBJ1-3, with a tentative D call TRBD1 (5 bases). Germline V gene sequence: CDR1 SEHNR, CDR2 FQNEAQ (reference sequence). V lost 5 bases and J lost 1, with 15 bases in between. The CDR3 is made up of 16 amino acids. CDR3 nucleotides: TGTGCCAGCAGCAGGACCTTAGGGACTTCTGGAAACACCATATATTTT. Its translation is CASSRTLGTSGNTIYF.

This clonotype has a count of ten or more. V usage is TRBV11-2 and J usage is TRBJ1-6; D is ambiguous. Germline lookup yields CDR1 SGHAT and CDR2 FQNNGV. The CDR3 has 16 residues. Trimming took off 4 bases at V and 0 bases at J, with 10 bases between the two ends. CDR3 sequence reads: CASSSQLSSYNSPLHF. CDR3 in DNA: TGTGCCAGCAGCTCACAATTAAGCTCCTATAATTCACCCCTCCACTTT.

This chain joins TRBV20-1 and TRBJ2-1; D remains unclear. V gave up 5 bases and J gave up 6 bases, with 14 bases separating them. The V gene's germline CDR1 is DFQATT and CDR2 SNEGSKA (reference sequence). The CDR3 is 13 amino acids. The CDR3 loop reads CSAAQDGRNEQFF. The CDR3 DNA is TGCAGTGCTGCTCAGGACGGCCGCAATGAGCAGTTCTTC.

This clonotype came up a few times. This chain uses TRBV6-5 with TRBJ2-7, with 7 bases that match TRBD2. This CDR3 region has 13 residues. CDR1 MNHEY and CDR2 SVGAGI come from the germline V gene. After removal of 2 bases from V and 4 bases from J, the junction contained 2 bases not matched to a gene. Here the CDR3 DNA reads TGTGCCAGCAGTTACGGGACTACTTACGAGCAGTACTTC. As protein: CASSYGTTYEQYF.

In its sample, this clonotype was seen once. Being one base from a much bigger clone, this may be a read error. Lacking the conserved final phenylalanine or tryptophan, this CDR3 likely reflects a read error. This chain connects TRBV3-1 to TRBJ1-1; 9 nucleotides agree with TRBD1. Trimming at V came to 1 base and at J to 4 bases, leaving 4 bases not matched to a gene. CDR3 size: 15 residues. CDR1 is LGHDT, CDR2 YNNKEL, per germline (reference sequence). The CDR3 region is CASSQGGQGVTEAFS. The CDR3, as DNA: TGTGCCAGCAGCCAAGGGGGACAGGGTGTCACTGAAGCTTTCTCT.

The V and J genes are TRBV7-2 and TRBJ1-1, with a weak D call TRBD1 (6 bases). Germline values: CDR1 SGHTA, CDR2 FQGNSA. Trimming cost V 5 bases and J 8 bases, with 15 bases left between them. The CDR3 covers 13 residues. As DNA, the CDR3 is TGTGCCAGCAGCCTGGGACGTGACAGGGAAGCTTTCTTT. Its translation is CASSLGRDREAFF. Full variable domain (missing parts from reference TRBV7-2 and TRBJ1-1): GAGVSQSPSNKVTEKGKDVELRCDPISGHTALYWYRQSLGQGLEFLIYFQGNSAPDKSGLPSDRFSAERTGGSVSTLTIQRTQQEDSAVYLCASSLGRDREAFFGQGTRLTVV.

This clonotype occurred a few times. The CDR3 DNA reads as TGTGCCAGCAGTGCTAGATCCGGGGCTGGCTACACCTTC. This translates into CASSARSGAGYTF. The chain employs TRBV2 and TRBJ1-2; TRBD1 is a possible D gene (5 bases). Germline CDR1 SNHLY, CDR2 FYNNEI. This CDR3 comprises 13 residues. Trimming cost V 4 bases and J 7 bases, with 13 bases left between them.

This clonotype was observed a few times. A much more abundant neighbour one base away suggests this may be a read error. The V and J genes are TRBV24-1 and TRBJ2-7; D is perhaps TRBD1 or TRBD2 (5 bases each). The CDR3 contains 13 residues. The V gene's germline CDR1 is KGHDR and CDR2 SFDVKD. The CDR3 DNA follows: TGTGCCAGCAGTGATGGGGGATACTACGAGCAGTGCTTC. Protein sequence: CASSDGGYYEQCF.